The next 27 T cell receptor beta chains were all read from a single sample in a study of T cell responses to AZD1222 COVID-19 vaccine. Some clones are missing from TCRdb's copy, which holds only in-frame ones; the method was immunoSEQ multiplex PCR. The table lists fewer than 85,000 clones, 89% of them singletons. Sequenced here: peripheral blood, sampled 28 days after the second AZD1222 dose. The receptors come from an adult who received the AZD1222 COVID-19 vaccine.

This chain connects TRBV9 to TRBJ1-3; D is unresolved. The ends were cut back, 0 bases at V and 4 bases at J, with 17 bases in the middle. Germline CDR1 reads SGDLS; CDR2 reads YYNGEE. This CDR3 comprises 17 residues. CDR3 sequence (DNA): TGTGCCAGCAGCGTAGCTCCCCACCTGAGATCCGGAAACACCATATATTTT. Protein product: CASSVAPHLRSGNTIYF.

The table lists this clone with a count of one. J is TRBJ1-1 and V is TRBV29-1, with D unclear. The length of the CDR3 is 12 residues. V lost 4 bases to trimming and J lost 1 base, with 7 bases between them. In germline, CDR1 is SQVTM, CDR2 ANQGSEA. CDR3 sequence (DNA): TGCAGCGTTGCGATCCGGAACACTGAAGCTTTCTTT. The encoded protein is CSVAIRNTEAFF.

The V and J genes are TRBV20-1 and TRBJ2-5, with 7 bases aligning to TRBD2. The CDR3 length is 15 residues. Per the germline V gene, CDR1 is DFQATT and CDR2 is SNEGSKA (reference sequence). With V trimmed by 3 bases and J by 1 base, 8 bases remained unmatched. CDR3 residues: CSASIPAGLQETQYF. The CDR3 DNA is TGCAGTGCTAGTATCCCAGCGGGGCTCCAAGAGACCCAGTACTTC.

The CDR3 here is CASSPTGSYGYTF. As DNA, the CDR3 is TGTGCCAGCAGCCCTACAGGGTCTTATGGCTACACCTTC. The rearrangement uses TRBV9 and TRBJ1-2; TRBD1 is a possible D gene (6 bases). Trimming removed 4 bases from V and 5 bases from J, with 12 bases in between. Germline values: CDR1 SGDLS, CDR2 YYNGEE. The CDR3 totals 13 residues.

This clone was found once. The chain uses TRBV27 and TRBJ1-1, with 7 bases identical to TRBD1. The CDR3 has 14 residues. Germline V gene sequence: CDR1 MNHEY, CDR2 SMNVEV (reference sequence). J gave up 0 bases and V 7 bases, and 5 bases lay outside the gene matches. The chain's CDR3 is CASTVTGMNTEAFF. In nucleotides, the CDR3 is TGTGCCAGCACTGTGACAGGGATGAACACTGAAGCTTTCTTT.

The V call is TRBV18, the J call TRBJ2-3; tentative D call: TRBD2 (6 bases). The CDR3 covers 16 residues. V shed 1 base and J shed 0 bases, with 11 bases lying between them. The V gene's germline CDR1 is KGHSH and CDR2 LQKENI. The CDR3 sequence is CASSPRRDLSTDTQYF. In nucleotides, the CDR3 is TGTGCCAGCTCACCACGCCGGGACTTGAGCACAGATACGCAGTATTTT.

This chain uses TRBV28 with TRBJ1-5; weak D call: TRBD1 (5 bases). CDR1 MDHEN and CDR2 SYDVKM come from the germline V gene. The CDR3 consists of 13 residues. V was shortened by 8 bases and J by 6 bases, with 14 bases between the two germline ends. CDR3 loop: CASLHRGVQPQHF. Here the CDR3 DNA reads TGTGCCAGCCTCCACCGAGGGGTTCAGCCCCAGCATTTT.

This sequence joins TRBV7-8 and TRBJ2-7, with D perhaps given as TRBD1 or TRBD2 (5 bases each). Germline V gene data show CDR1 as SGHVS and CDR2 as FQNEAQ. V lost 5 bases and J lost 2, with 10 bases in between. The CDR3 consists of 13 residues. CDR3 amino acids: CASSPGTPYEQYV. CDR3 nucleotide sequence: TGTGCCAGCAGCCCAGGGACCCCCTACGAGCAGTACGTC.

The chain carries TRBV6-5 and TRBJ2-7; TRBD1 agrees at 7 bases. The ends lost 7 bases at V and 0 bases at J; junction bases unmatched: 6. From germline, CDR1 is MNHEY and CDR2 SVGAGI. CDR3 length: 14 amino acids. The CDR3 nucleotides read TGTGCCAGCATGCCGGGACAGTACTCCTACGAGCAGTACTTC. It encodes CASMPGQYSYEQYF.

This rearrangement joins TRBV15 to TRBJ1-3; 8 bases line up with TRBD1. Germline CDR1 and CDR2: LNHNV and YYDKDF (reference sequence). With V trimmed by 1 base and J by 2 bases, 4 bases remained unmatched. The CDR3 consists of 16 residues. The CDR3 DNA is TGTGCCACCAGCAGAGGGGGGACAGGAACTGGAAACACCATATATTTT. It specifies CATSRGGTGTGNTIYF.

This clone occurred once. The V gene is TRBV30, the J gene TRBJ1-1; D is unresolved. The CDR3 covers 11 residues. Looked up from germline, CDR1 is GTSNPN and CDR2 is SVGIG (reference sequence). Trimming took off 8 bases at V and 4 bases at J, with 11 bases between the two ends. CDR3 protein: CAGGSITEAFF. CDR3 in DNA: TGTGCCGGAGGTTCTATCACTGAAGCTTTCTTT.

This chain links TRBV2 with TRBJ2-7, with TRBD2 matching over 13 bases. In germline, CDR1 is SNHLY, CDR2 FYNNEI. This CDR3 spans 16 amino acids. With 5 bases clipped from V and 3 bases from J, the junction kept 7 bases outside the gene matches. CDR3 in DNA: TGTGCCAGCAGTCCCTACGGACTAGCGGGAGACTACGAGCAGTACGTC. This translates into CASSPYGLAGDYEQYV.

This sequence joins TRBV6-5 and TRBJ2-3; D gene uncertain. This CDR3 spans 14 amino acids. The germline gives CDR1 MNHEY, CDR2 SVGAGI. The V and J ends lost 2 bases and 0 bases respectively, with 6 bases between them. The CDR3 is CASSYGQSTDTQYF. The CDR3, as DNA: TGTGCCAGCAGTTACGGGCAGAGCACAGATACGCAGTATTTT.

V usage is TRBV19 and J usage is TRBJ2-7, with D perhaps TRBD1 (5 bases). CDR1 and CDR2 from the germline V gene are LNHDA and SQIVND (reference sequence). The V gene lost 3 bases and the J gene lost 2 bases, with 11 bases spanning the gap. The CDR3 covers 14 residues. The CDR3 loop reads CASSIPGHTYEQYF. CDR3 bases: TGTGCCAGTAGTATTCCAGGACACACCTACGAGCAGTACTTC.

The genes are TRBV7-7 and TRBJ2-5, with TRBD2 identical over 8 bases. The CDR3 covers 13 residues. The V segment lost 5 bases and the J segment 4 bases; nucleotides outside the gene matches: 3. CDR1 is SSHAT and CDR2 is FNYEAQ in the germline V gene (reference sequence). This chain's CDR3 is CASSKAGVETQYF. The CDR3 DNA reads TGTGCCAGCAGCAAAGCGGGGGTAGAGACCCAGTACTTC.

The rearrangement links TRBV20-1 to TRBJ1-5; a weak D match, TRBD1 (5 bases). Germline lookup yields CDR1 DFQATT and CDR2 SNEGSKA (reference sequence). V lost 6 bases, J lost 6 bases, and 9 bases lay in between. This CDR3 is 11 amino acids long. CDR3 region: CSAGGSQPQHF. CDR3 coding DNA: TGCAGTGCGGGGGGGAGTCAGCCCCAGCATTTT.

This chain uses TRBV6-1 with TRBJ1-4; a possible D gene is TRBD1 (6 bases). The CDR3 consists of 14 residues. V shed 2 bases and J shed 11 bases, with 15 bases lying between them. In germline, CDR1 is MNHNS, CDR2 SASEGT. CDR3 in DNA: TGTGCCAGCAGTGAACGGGACACCTTTATCAAACTGTTTTTT. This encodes CASSERDTFIKLFF.

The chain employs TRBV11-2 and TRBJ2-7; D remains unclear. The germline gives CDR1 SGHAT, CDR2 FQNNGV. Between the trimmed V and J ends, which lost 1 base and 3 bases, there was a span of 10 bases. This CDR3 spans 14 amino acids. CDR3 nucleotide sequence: TGTGCCAGCAGCTTAGTTGGGATAGGCTACGAGCAGTACTTC. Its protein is CASSLVGIGYEQYF.

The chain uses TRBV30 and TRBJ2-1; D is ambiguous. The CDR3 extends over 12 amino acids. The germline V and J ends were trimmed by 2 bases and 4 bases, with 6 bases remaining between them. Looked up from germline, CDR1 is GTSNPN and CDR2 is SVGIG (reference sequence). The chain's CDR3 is CAWSQLYNEQFF. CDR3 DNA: TGTGCCTGGAGTCAGCTATACAATGAGCAGTTCTTC.

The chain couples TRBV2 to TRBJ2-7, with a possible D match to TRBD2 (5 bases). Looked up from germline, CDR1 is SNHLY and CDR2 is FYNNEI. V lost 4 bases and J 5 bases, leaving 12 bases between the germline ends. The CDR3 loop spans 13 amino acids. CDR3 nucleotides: TGTGCCAGCAGTGTTGTAGGAGGCCACGAGCAGTACTTC. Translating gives CASSVVGGHEQYF.

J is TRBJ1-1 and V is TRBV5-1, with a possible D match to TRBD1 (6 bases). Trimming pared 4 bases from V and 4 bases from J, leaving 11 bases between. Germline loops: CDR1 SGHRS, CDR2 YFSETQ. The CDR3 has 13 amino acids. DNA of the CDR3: TGCGCCAGCAGCACTACAGGGTTCACTGAAGCTTTCTTT. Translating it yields CASSTTGFTEAFF. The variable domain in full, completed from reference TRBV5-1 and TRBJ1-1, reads KAGVTQTPRYLIKTRGQQVTLSCSPISGHRSVSWYQQTPGQGLQFLFEYFSETQRNKGNFPGRFSGRQFSNSRSEMNVSTLELGDSALYLCASSTTGFTEAFFGQGTRLTVV.

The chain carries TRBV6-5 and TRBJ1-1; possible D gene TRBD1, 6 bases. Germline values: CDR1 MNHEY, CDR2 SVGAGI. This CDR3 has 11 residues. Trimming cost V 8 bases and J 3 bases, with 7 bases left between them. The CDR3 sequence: CASQGHTEAFF. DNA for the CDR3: TGTGCCAGCCAGGGGCACACTGAAGCTTTCTTT.

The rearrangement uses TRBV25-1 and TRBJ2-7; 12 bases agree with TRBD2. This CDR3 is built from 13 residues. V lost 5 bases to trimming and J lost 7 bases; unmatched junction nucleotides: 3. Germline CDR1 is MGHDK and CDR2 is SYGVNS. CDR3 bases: TGTGCCAGCAGTTTGCTAGCGGGAGGGGAGCAGTACGTC. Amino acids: CASSLLAGGEQYV.

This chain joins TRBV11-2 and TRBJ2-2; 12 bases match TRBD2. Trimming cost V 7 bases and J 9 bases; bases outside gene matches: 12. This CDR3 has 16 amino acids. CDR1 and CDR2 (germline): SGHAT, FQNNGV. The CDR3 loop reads CASTRTLAGGPWELFF. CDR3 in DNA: TGTGCCAGCACCCGAACGCTAGCGGGAGGGCCTTGGGAGCTGTTTTTT.

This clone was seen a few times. The CDR3 region has the DNA TGTGCCAGCAGCACCCGGGACACTTTGAACACTGAAGCTTTCTTT. Its protein is CASSTRDTLNTEAFF. The V call is TRBV5-4, the J call TRBJ1-1, with D possibly TRBD1 on 6 matching bases. This CDR3 region has 15 residues. The germline V gene encodes CDR1 SGHNT and CDR2 YYREEE (reference sequence). V lost 4 bases to trimming and J lost 0 bases, with 13 bases between them.

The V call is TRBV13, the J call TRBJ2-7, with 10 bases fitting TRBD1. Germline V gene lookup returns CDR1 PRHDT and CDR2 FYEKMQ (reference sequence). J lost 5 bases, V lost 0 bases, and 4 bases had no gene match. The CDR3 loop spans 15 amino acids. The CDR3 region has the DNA TGTGCCAGCAGCTTAGGCCGGGACAGGGGCCACGAGCAGTACTTC. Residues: CASSLGRDRGHEQYF. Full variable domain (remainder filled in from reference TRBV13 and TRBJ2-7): AAGVIQSPRHLIKEKRETATLKCYPIPRHDTVYWYQQGPGQDPQFLISFYEKMQSDKGSIPDRFSAQQFSDYHSELNMSSLELGDSALYFCASSLGRDRGHEQYFGPGTRLTVT.

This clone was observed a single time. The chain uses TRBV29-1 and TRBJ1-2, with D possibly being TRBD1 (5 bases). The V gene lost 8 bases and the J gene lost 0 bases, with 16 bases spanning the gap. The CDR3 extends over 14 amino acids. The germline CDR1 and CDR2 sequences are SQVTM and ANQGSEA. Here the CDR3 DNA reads TGCAGCACCACGGGACCGATCGCTAACTATGGCTACACCTTC. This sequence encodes CSTTGPIANYGYTF.